These T cell receptor beta chains were read from a single sample in a study of response to subunit inactivated influenza vaccine. TCRdb reprocessed the RT-PCR reads with MiXCR, giving one entry per CDR3 protein. The sample carries about 480,000 distinct CDR3 sequences, approximately 11% recorded once. The source was PBMCs from blood, collected about 6 weeks after vaccination. The receptors originated from a man aged 50 to 60 who received an inactivated influenza vaccine. Each CDR3 is given with its conserved first and last residue. D genes are given only for firm matches. Size tells how often a clone was seen (once, few, many) or the class of an expanded clone, and some rows leave it out.

V gene,D gene,J gene,clone size,CDR3 DNA,CDR3 protein
TRBV20-1,TRBD2,TRBJ2-7,many,TGCAGTGCTAGACTAGCGGGAGCCTACGAGCAGTACTTC,CSARLAGAYEQYF
TRBV24-1,TRBD2,TRBJ2-1,NA,TGTGCCACCAGTGACCGGGGGACTAGCGGGAGGAAGGGGGATTACAATGAGCAGTTCTTC,CATSDRGTSGRKGDYNEQFF
TRBV29-1,NA,TRBJ1-4,NA,TGCAGCGTTGTACGTAGATTCGACGAAAAACTGTTTTTT,CSVVRRFDEKLFF
TRBV6-5,NA,TRBJ1-1,NA,TGTGCCAGCAGTTCTCAGACAGGATACACTGAAGCTTTCTTT,CASSSQTGYTEAFF
TRBV15,NA,TRBJ2-2,few,TGTGCCACCAGCAGAGATTTTGGGGATCCCGCCGGGGAGCTGTTTTTT,CATSRDFGDPAGELFF
TRBV28,NA,TRBJ1-2,few,TGTGCCAGCAGTCCCGGAGGACGGATCTATGGCTACACCTTC,CASSPGGRIYGYTF
TRBV21-1,NA,TRBJ2-7,NA,TGTGCCAGCAGCAAAAACTCCCAGGCAGGGGACTCCTACGAGCAGTACTTC,CASSKNSQAGDSYEQYF
TRBV2,TRBD1,TRBJ1-1,NA,TGTGCCAGCGAGGGGGACAGCAAATTACTGAACACTGAAGCTTTCTTT,CASEGDSKLLNTEAFF
TRBV7-9,TRBD2,TRBJ2-7,few,TGTGCCAGCAGCTTATGGCTAGCGGGAGAGAGGTACGAGCAGTACTTC,CASSLWLAGERYEQYF
TRBV20-1,TRBD2,TRBJ2-7,NA,TGCAGCGGGACGAGCGGGAGTATGTACGAGCAGTACTTC,CSGTSGSMYEQYF
TRBV7-8,NA,TRBJ2-1,NA,TGTGCCAGCAGCTTACCAGACTGGACCTCCTACAATGAGCAGTTCTTC,CASSLPDWTSYNEQFF
TRBV7-2,NA,TRBJ2-1,few,TGTGCCAGCAGCTGGGGCCATGAGCAGTTCTTC,CASSWGHEQFF
TRBV20-1,TRBD1,TRBJ2-1,many,TGCAGTGCCAAGGACAGGGGGCAAGGAAATGAGCAGTTCTTC,CSAKDRGQGNEQFF
TRBV20-1,NA,TRBJ1-4,few,TGCAGTGCTGCGCAGGTCCATGAAAAACTGTTTTTT,CSAAQVHEKLFF
TRBV7-9,NA,TRBJ2-2,few,TGTGCCAGCAGGGTCTGGCGGGAGAACACCGGGGAGCTGTTTTTT,CASRVWRENTGELFF
TRBV7-2,NA,TRBJ2-1,NA,TGTGCCAGCAGCCGGGAACGCCTAAACAATGAGCAGTTCTTC,CASSRERLNNEQFF
TRBV7-2,NA,TRBJ2-3,many,TGTGCCAGCAGCCCAATTTTCGGGACTCTAGATACGCAGTATTTT,CASSPIFGTLDTQYF
TRBV24-1,TRBD1,TRBJ2-1,few,TGTGCAGTAGGACAGGGACCCTACAATGAGCAGTTCTTC,CAVGQGPYNEQFF
TRBV5-1,NA,TRBJ2-2,NA,TGCGCCAGCAGCTTGTTTTCACAAGCTCGGGTGGCCGGGGAGCTGTTTTTT,CASSLFSQARVAGELFF
TRBV14,NA,TRBJ2-1,NA,TGTGCCAGCAGCCAAGCCCTCAGGGGTGAGCAGTTCTTC,CASSQALRGEQFF
TRBV6-2/TRBV6-3,NA,TRBJ2-5,few,TGTGCCAGCAGTTACATCCAAGAGACCCAGTACTTC,CASSYIQETQYF
TRBV29-1,TRBD2,TRBJ2-1,many,TGCAGCGCCGCGGGGGTGGGAGTAAGGGAGCAGTTCTTC,CSAAGVGVREQFF
TRBV5-6,TRBD2,TRBJ2-5,many,TGTGCCAGCAGCTCCCCCGGGACTATGGGCGGCCAGGAGACCCAGTACTTC,CASSSPGTMGGQETQYF
TRBV12-3/TRBV12-4,NA,TRBJ1-1,NA,TGTGCCACCACGTTGATGAACACTGAAGCTTTCTTT,CATTLMNTEAFF
TRBV5-1,NA,TRBJ2-7,few,TGCGCCAGCAGCTTTGGGGCTAGCCGGACCTACGAGCAGTACTTC,CASSFGASRTYEQYF
TRBV5-1,NA,TRBJ1-1,NA,TGCGCCAGCAGCTTGGGATGGCTCGAGGGAATGAACACTGAAGCTTTCTTT,CASSLGWLEGMNTEAFF
TRBV9,NA,TRBJ1-1,many,TGTGCCAGCAGCGTAATGGTTGACACTGAAGCTTTCTTT,CASSVMVDTEAFF
TRBV7-8,TRBD2,TRBJ2-1,many,TGTGCCAGCAGCTTAGGTGGACTAGCGGGGGTTAATGAGCAGTTCTTC,CASSLGGLAGVNEQFF
TRBV27,NA,TRBJ2-7,few,TGTGCCAGCAGTTCACGACCTTACGAGCAGTACTTC,CASSSRPYEQYF
TRBV12-3/TRBV12-4,TRBD2,TRBJ2-1,NA,TGTGCCAGCAGTCCTTATGGTGCGGGGGGACCCTACAATGAGCAGTTCTTC,CASSPYGAGGPYNEQFF
TRBV20-1,TRBD1,TRBJ2-7,many,TGCAGTGCTAGAGTGACAGGGGAAAACGAGCAGTACTTC,CSARVTGENEQYF
TRBV28,TRBD2,TRBJ2-2,NA,TGTGCCAGCAGCCTCTGGGGGGGGATAGAGGACACCGGGGAGCTGTTTTTT,CASSLWGGIEDTGELFF
TRBV19,TRBD1,TRBJ1-1,NA,TGTGCCTCCCGGGACAGAGACACTGAAGCTTTCTTT,CASRDRDTEAFF
TRBV24-1,TRBD1,TRBJ2-1,NA,TGTGCCACCAGTGATCCGGGACAGGGTATCGATGAGCAGTTCTTC,CATSDPGQGIDEQFF
TRBV7-2,TRBD2,TRBJ2-1,many,TGTGCCAGCAGGGGGAGGGCCGGATATGAGCAGTTCTTC,CASRGRAGYEQFF
TRBV6-5,NA,TRBJ1-6,NA,TGTGCCAGCAGTTACTCGAGTCCCCAGGGAGGCCTCCACTTT,CASSYSSPQGGLHF
TRBV4-2,TRBD2,TRBJ2-7,few,TGTGCCAGCAGCCACCGGGGGGGCGGGGCAGAGCAGTACTTC,CASSHRGGGAEQYF
TRBV5-1,NA,TRBJ2-7,many,TGCGCCAGCAGCTTGGCCAGAGGGGCCGTTTACGAGCAGTACTTC,CASSLARGAVYEQYF
TRBV29-1,TRBD1,TRBJ2-7,many,TGCAGCGCCGCGGGACAGGGGGCTCCCGGGTTAGCGGGGGGCCTCTACGAGCAGTACTTC,CSAAGQGAPGLAGGLYEQYF
TRBV5-6,NA,TRBJ1-1,few,TGTGCCAGCAGCTTGACAGGCTTGTATTACACTGAAGCTTTCTTT,CASSLTGLYYTEAFF
TRBV2,TRBD2,TRBJ2-5,few,TGTGCCAGCAGAGTCGGACTAGCGGGAGGAGAGACCCAGTACTTC,CASRVGLAGGETQYF
TRBV7-7,TRBD1,TRBJ2-7,NA,TGTGCTAGCAGCTTAGAACGACAGGGACGGCAGTACTTC,CASSLERQGRQYF
TRBV5-1,NA,TRBJ2-2,few,TGCGCCAGCAGCAGGGAGGACAGAAACACCGGGGAGCTGTTTTTT,CASSREDRNTGELFF
TRBV12-3/TRBV12-4,NA,TRBJ2-1,many,TGTGCCAGCAGTTTAGGACTCGACAGTTACAATGAGCAGTTCTTC,CASSLGLDSYNEQFF
TRBV4-1,NA,TRBJ1-5,many,TGCGCCAGCAGCCAAGCGGAATATAGCAATCAGCCCCAGCATTTT,CASSQAEYSNQPQHF